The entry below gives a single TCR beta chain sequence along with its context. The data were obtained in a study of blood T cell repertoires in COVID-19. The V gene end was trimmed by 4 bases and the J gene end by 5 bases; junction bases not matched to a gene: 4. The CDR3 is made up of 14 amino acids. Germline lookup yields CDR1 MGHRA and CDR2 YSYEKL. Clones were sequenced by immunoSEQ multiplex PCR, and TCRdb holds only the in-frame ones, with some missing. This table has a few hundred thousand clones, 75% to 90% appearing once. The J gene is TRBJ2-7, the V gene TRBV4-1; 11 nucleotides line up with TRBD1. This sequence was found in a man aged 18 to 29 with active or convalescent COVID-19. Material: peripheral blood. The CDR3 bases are TGCGCCAGCAGCCTCGGGACAGGGGGTGACGAGCAGTACTTC. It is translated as CASSLGTGGDEQYF.